This T cell receptor beta chain was sequenced during a study of radiotherapy plus CTLA-4 blockade in lung cancer (dated by TCRdb to 2016 to 2018). Turning to the overall study: Objective responses were observed in approximately 18% of enrolled patients, and disease control was achieved in less than 35%. Beyond this particular receptor, the publication reports: After treatment with radiotherapy and ipilimumab, TCR clones that originated in tumors expanded in peripheral blood. Early dynamic changes in blood T cell clones, together with increased serum interferon-beta after radiation, were reported as the strongest predictors of response.

Worth noting for this clone: Its cognate antigen has yet to be identified. No qualities accompany the bases; no much larger clone lies one base away.

Compared with germline, V lacks 3 bases and J lacks 8 bases; bases without a gene match: 3. The germline V gene provides CDR1 KGHSH and CDR2 LQKENI. The CDR3 runs 12 amino acids, cysteine and phenylalanine included. This entry keeps only the CDR3 DNA: 36 bases, framed from base 1. Preparation of the library involved the immunoSEQ multiplex PCR assay. TCRdb obtained this table from immuneACCESS and retained in-frame rearrangements with V and J assigned. These tables miss some clones; where compared with another copy, unresolved V genes account for less than half of the shortfall, and the remainder is unexplained. A total of approximately 45,000 clones appear in this sample, 63% of them only once. The ten largest clones add up to roughly 18% of the sample. The study tested focal radiation therapy combined with CTLA-4 blockade (ipilimumab) in patients with chemo-refractory metastatic non-small-cell lung cancer.

The sequencing here drew on peripheral blood, taken from a patient treated with radiotherapy plus ipilimumab. The sequence was collected from a human donor with non-small cell lung cancer who had a partial response to radiotherapy plus ipilimumab. The rearranged chain carries TRBV18 and TRBJ1-2; TRBD1 matches 7 bases in the middle. The DNA sequence is as follows: TGTGCCAGCTCACCCGACAGGGAAGGCTACACCTTC. Its amino acids are CASSPDREGYTF.